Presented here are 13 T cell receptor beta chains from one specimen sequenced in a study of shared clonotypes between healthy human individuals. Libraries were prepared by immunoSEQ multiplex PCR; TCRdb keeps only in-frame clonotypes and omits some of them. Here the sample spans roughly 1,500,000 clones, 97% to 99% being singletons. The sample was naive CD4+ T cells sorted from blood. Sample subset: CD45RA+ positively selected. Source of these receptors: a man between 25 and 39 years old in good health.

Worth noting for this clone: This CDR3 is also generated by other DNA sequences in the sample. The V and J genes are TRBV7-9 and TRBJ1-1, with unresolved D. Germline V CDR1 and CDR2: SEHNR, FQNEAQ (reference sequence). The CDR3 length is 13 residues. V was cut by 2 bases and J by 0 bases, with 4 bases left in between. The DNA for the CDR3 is TGTGCCAGCAGCTTATCACTGAACACTGAAGCTTTCTTT. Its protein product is CASSLSLNTEAFF.

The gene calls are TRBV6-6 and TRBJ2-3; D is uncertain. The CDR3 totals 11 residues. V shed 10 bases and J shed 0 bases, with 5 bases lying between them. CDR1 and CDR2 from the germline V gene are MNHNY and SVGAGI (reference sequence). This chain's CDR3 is CATTSTDTQYF. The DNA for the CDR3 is TGTGCCACGACTAGCACAGATACGCAGTATTTT.

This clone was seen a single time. The chain's CDR3 is CASSAGVGVGYNEQFF. For the CDR3, the DNA is TGTGCCAGCAGCGCCGGGGTGGGAGTCGGCTACAATGAGCAGTTCTTC. The chain uses TRBV9 and TRBJ2-1, with D possibly matching TRBD2 (5 bases). V gave up 3 bases and J gave up 3 bases, with 16 bases separating them. This CDR3 comprises 16 residues. Per germline, CDR1 SGDLS and CDR2 YYNGEE.

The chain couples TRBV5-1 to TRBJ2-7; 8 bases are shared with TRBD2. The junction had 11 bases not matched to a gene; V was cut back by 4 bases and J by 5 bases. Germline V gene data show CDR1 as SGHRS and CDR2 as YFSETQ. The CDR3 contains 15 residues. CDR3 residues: CASSPGAGVIHEQYF. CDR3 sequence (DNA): TGCGCCAGCAGCCCTGGAGCGGGGGTGATCCACGAGCAGTACTTC.

The CDR3 DNA is TGTGCCAGTACCCAAGGTCTGAGCTCCTACAATGAGCAGTTCTTC. This gives the protein CASTQGLSSYNEQFF. The chain has TRBV19 and TRBJ2-1; no clear D. The V gene lost 7 bases and the J gene lost 0 bases, with 13 bases spanning the gap. The CDR3 length is 15 residues. Germline CDR1 reads LNHDA; CDR2 reads SQIVND (reference sequence).

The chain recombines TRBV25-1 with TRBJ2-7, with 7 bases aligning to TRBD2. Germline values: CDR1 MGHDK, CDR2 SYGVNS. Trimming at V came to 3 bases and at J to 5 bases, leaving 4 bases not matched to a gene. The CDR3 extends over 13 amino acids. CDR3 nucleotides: TGTGCCAGCAGTGAGTGGGGGAGGGACGAGCAGTACTTC. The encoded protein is CASSEWGRDEQYF.

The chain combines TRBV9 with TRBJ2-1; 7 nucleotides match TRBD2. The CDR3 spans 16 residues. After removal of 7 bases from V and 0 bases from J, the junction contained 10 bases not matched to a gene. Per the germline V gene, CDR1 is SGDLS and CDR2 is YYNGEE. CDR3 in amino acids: CASSPGGSRSYNEQFF. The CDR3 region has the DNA TGTGCCAGCTCCCCGGGGGGATCTCGCTCCTACAATGAGCAGTTCTTC.

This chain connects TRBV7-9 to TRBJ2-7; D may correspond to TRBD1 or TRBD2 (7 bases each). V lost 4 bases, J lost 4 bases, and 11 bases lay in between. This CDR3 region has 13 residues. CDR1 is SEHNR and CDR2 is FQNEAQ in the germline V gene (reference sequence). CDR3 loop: CASSSRGGYEQYF. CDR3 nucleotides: TGTGCCAGCAGCTCCAGGGGGGGATACGAGCAGTACTTC.

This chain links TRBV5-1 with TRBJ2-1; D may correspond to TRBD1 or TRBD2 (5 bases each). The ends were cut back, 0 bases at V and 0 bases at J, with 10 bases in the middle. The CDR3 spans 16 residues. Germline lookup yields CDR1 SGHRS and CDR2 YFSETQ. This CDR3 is CASSLVTGLSYNEQFF. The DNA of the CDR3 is TGCGCCAGCAGCTTGGTAACGGGGCTCTCCTACAATGAGCAGTTCTTC.

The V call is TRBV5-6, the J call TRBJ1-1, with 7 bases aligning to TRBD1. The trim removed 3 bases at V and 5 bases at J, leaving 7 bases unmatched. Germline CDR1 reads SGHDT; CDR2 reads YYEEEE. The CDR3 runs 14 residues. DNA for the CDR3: TGTGCCAGCAGCTCACAGGGGTTTGATACTGAAGCTTTCTTT. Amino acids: CASSSQGFDTEAFF.

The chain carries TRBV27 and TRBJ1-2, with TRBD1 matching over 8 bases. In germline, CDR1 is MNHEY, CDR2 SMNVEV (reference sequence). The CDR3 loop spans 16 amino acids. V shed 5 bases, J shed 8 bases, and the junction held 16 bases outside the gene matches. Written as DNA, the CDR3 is TGTGCCAGCAGTCCCTCAATCCCAGGGGGCGAGCGAGGCTACACCTTC. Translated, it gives CASSPSIPGGERGYTF.

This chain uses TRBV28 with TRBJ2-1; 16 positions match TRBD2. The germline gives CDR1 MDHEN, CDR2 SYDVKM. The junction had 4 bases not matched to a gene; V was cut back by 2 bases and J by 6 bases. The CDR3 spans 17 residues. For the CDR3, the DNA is TGTGCCAGCAGTTTAACCGGGACTAGCGGGAGGGGCAATGAGCAGTTCTTC. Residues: CASSLTGTSGRGNEQFF. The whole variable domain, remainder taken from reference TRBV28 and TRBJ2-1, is DVKVTQSSRYLVKRTGEKVFLECVQDMDHENMFWYRQDPGLGLRLIYFSYDVKMKEKGDIPEGYSVSREKKERFSLILESASTNQTSMYLCASSLTGTSGRGNEQFFGPGTRLTVL.

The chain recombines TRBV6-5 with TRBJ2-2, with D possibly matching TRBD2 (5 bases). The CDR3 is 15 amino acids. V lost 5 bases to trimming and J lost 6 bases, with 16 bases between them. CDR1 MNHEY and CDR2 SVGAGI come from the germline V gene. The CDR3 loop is CASSTRLQWAGELFF. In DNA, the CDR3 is TGTGCCAGCAGTACCCGACTACAGTGGGCCGGGGAGCTGTTTTTT.